The 25 T cell receptor beta chains reported below all come from one sample, sequenced in a study of ipilimumab plus nivolumab after autologous stem cell transplantation. Assay: immunoSEQ multiplex PCR; the TCRdb copy retains only in-frame clones and omits some. Of roughly 6,300 clones detected, 75% to 90% appear once; the ten largest clones hold 4% to 5.5%. The sample in question was PBMCs, obtained in a trial of ipilimumab plus nivolumab as post-transplant consolidation. The receptors stem from a female donor with multiple myeloma.

This clone was picked up one time. The chain employs TRBV5-4 and TRBJ1-1, with D possibly TRBD1 on 5 matching bases. Trimming pared 4 bases from V and 4 bases from J, leaving 17 bases between. This CDR3 has 15 amino acids. Germline CDR1 and CDR2: SGHNT and YYREEE (reference sequence). The DNA for the CDR3 is TGTGCCAGCAGCCCGACAGTGGGAGGAGGCACTGAAGCTTTCTTT. This sequence encodes CASSPTVGGGTEAFF.

The V gene is TRBV7-3, the J gene TRBJ1-1; D remains ambiguous. This CDR3 is 13 amino acids long. The V end lost 2 bases, the J end lost 0 bases, and 4 bases lay between the germline ends. Per the germline V gene, CDR1 is SGHTA and CDR2 is FQGTGA. DNA for the CDR3: TGTGCCAGCAGCTTACAGATGAACACTGAAGCTTTCTTT. Protein product: CASSLQMNTEAFF.

This clone qualifies as large. Additional DNA sequences in this sample encode the identical CDR3. The chain recombines TRBV5-4 with TRBJ2-7; 9 nucleotides match TRBD1. Germline V lookup: CDR1 SGHNT, CDR2 YYREEE (reference sequence). This CDR3 region has 14 residues. J lost 1 base, V lost 4 bases, and 3 bases had no gene match. CDR3 loop: CASSRGTGSYEQYF. The CDR3 nucleotides read TGTGCCAGCAGCCGCGGGACAGGGTCCTACGAGCAGTACTTC.

The chain has TRBV10-2 and TRBJ2-2, with D unclear. This CDR3 spans 15 amino acids. Between the trimmed V and J ends, which lost 3 bases and 0 bases, there was a span of 8 bases. Germline CDR1 WSHSY, CDR2 SAAADI. The DNA of the CDR3 is TGCGCCAGCAGTGAAGGTACTTCGAACACCGGGGAGCTGTTTTTT. It is translated as CASSEGTSNTGELFF.

V is TRBV2 and J is TRBJ2-7, with a possible D match to TRBD1 (5 bases). V was pared by 3 bases and J by 4 bases, with 10 bases between. Germline-derived CDR1 and CDR2 are SNHLY and FYNNEI. The CDR3 sequence is 13 residues long. For the CDR3, the DNA is TGTGCCAGCAGTGATGGTGGGGCTTACGAGCAGTACTTC. Its protein is CASSDGGAYEQYF.

J is TRBJ2-1 and V is TRBV2; 12 bases are a match to TRBD2. J was trimmed by 8 bases and V by 5 bases; bases with no gene match: 7. The CDR3 spans 15 residues. Looked up from germline, CDR1 is SNHLY and CDR2 is FYNNEI. In DNA, the CDR3 is TGTGCCAGCAGTCCACTAGCGGGAGGACTAGATGAGCAGTTCTTC. Translated: CASSPLAGGLDEQFF.

The CDR3 nucleotides are TGCGCCAGCAGCTTGACTAGCGGTTACACCGGGGAGCTGTTTTTT. Protein product: CASSLTSGYTGELFF. The chain uses TRBV5-1 and TRBJ2-2, with 8 bases fitting TRBD2. Losses at the gene ends were 1 base for V and 3 bases for J; bases not matched to a gene: 2. Looked up from germline, CDR1 is SGHRS and CDR2 is YFSETQ. CDR3 length equals 15 residues. The full variable domain, rest sourced from reference TRBV5-1 and TRBJ2-2, is KAGVTQTPRYLIKTRGQQVTLSCSPISGHRSVSWYQQTPGQGLQFLFEYFSETQRNKGNFPGRFSGRQFSNSRSEMNVSTLELGDSALYLCASSLTSGYTGELFFGEGSRLTVL.

The V call is TRBV18, the J call TRBJ1-2; D is perhaps TRBD1 (5 bases). The V gene lost 1 base and the J gene lost 8 bases, with 11 bases spanning the gap. Per germline, CDR1 KGHSH and CDR2 LQKENI. The CDR3 runs to 13 residues. DNA for the CDR3: TGTGCCAGCTCACCACGGGACCTACAGGGCTACACCTTC. Protein sequence: CASSPRDLQGYTF.

The chain joins TRBV6-5 to TRBJ2-2, with TRBD2 matching over 8 bases. In germline, CDR1 is MNHEY, CDR2 SVGAGI. Unmatched junction bases numbered 5, after V lost 4 bases and J lost 1 base. The CDR3 extends over 16 amino acids. The DNA of the CDR3 is TGTGCCAGCAGTTCCCGGACTAGCAGGAACACCGGGGAGCTGTTTTTT. Amino acid sequence: CASSSRTSRNTGELFF.

The V and J genes are TRBV9 and TRBJ2-1, with a possible D match to TRBD2 (5 bases). Germline values: CDR1 SGDLS, CDR2 YYNGEE. The V and J ends lost 3 bases and 6 bases respectively, with 10 bases between them. The CDR3 consists of 13 residues. CDR3: CASSAGNGNEQFF. CDR3 coding DNA: TGTGCCAGCAGCGCCGGGAATGGCAATGAGCAGTTCTTC. The full variable domain, with the rest looked up from reference TRBV9 and TRBJ2-1, is DSGVTQTPKHLITATGQRVTLRCSPRSGDLSVYWYQQSLDQGLQFLIQYYNGEERAKGNILERFSAQQFPDLHSELNLSSLELGDSALYFCASSAGNGNEQFFGPGTRLTVL.

J is TRBJ1-1 and V is TRBV7-3, with 8 bases fitting TRBD1. Germline V gives CDR1 SGHTA, CDR2 FQGTGA. CDR3 length equals 15 residues. V was pared by 5 bases and J by 1 base, with 6 bases of the junction left unmatched. The CDR3 protein is CASSISGTGNTEAFF. The CDR3 DNA reads TGTGCCAGCAGCATATCCGGGACAGGGAACACTGAAGCTTTCTTT.

This sequence joins TRBV10-2 and TRBJ2-7, with D perhaps matching TRBD1 or TRBD2 (5 bases each). The germline CDR1 and CDR2 sequences are WSHSY and SAAADI. Trimming removed 5 bases at V and 1 base at J, with 9 bases between. The CDR3 totals 13 residues. As DNA, the CDR3 is TGCGCCAGCAGTAACGGGGCTTCCTACGAGCAGTACTTC. As protein: CASSNGASYEQYF.

This chain links TRBV7-9 with TRBJ2-5; TRBD2 might be the D (5 bases). This CDR3 has 14 amino acids. Germline CDR1 reads SEHNR; CDR2 reads FQNEAQ (reference sequence). With 5 bases removed from V and 0 bases from J, the gap between germline ends came to 10 bases. Here the CDR3 reads CASSPSGYQETQYF. The CDR3 DNA sequence: TGTGCCAGCAGCCCTTCGGGGTACCAAGAGACCCAGTACTTC.

This clone was seen a single time. The rearrangement uses TRBV6-5 and TRBJ1-1, with a tentative D call TRBD1 (6 bases). CDR1 MNHEY and CDR2 SVGAGI come from the germline V gene. This CDR3 contains 14 residues. The V end lost 7 bases, the J end lost 1 base, and 13 bases lay between the germline ends. This chain's CDR3 is CASKPVQGNTEAFF. The CDR3 region has the DNA TGTGCCAGCAAGCCAGTACAGGGGAACACTGAAGCTTTCTTT.

The CDR3 nucleotides read TGTGCCAGCAGTTTAGCGGACAGACAAGAGACCCAGTACTTC. Residues: CASSLADRQETQYF. The V call is TRBV28, the J call TRBJ2-5; tentative D call: TRBD1 (6 bases). Germline V CDR1 and CDR2: MDHEN, SYDVKM. V lost 2 bases, J lost 2 bases, and 9 bases lay in between. This CDR3 is built from 14 residues.

This rearrangement joins TRBV5-6 to TRBJ2-1; 9 bases are shared with TRBD1. V shed 0 bases and J 14 bases; nucleotides not matched to a gene: 3. The germline gives CDR1 SGHDT, CDR2 YYEEEE. CDR3 length: 12 residues. The CDR3 sequence is CASSLVRQGEFF. DNA for the CDR3: TGTGCCAGCAGCTTGGTGAGACAGGGGGAGTTCTTC.

V and J are TRBV6-6 and TRBJ1-5, with 7 bases that match TRBD1. V was clipped by 4 bases and J by 2 bases; unmatched bases: 2. Germline V gene data show CDR1 as MNHNY and CDR2 as SVGAGI (reference sequence). The CDR3 runs 14 residues. CDR3 protein: CASSFDRGNQPQHF. The CDR3 DNA reads as TGTGCCAGCAGTTTTGACAGGGGCAATCAGCCCCAGCATTTT.

The chain links TRBV4-1 to TRBJ2-7; 7 nucleotides align to TRBD2. The germline V gene encodes CDR1 MGHRA and CDR2 YSYEKL. The CDR3 runs 18 residues. J was trimmed by 0 bases and V by 1 base; bases with no gene match: 12. CDR3 nucleotide sequence: TGCGCCAGCAGCCAAGCCGCCGGGTCTAGCGGAAGCTCCTACGAGCAGTACTTC. It is translated as CASSQAAGSSGSSYEQYF.

V usage is TRBV7-2 and J usage is TRBJ1-5, with TRBD1 as a possible D gene (5 bases). The length of the CDR3 is 14 residues. Trimming pared 6 bases from V and 3 bases from J, leaving 12 bases between. Germline values: CDR1 SGHTA, CDR2 FQGNSA. This CDR3 is CASSFDSFNQPQHF. CDR3 bases: TGTGCCAGCAGTTTTGACAGCTTCAATCAGCCCCAGCATTTT.

The rearrangement uses TRBV29-1 and TRBJ2-7; 12 bases map to TRBD2. CDR1 is SQVTM and CDR2 is ANQGSEA in the germline V gene. V shed 6 bases and J 4 bases; nucleotides not matched to a gene: 7. The CDR3 has 14 residues. The CDR3 DNA reads as TGCAGCGTAAAGGGACTAGCGGGTGATTACGAGCAGTACTTC. Encoded protein: CSVKGLAGDYEQYF.

J is TRBJ1-2 and V is TRBV7-9; TRBD1 aligns across 10 bases. CDR1 and CDR2 from the germline V gene are SEHNR and FQNEAQ (reference sequence). This CDR3 has 15 amino acids. Germline trimming cut 5 bases from V and 6 bases from J; bases unmatched to any gene: 9. The CDR3 nucleotides are TGTGCCAGCAGCAAGTCCGGGACAGGGGCTGATGGCTACACCTTC. Translated: CASSKSGTGADGYTF.

The chain recombines TRBV29-1 with TRBJ1-1, with D hard to call. This CDR3 has 13 residues. The germline V gene encodes CDR1 SQVTM and CDR2 ANQGSEA. Trimming removed 4 bases at V and 1 base at J, with 10 bases between. The CDR3 sequence: CSVVHSTNTEAFF. CDR3 nucleotides: TGCAGCGTTGTCCACAGTACGAACACTGAAGCTTTCTTT. Complete variable domain (other parts from reference TRBV29-1 and TRBJ1-1): SAVISQKPSRDICQRGTSLTIQCQVDSQVTMMFWYRQQPGQSLTLIATANQGSEATYESGFVIDKFPISRPNLTFSTLTVSNMSPEDSSIYLCSVVHSTNTEAFFGQGTRLTVV.

The rearrangement links TRBV27 to TRBJ1-1; 9 positions match TRBD1. This CDR3 region has 15 residues. Germline lookup yields CDR1 MNHEY and CDR2 SMNVEV (reference sequence). The V segment lost 6 bases and the J segment 6 bases; nucleotides outside the gene matches: 11. Here the CDR3 reads CASSQLPTGGSEAFF. The CDR3 DNA reads as TGTGCCAGCAGCCAGCTACCTACAGGGGGCTCTGAAGCTTTCTTT.

This sequence joins TRBV5-6 and TRBJ1-6, with D perhaps TRBD1 (5 bases). Between the trimmed V and J ends, which lost 0 bases and 8 bases, there was a span of 12 bases. The CDR3 has 15 residues. Germline values: CDR1 SGHDT, CDR2 YYEEEE. The CDR3: CASSLAGGTDSPLHF. The CDR3, as DNA: TGTGCCAGCAGCTTGGCCGGAGGGACCGATTCACCCCTCCACTTT.

The rearrangement joins TRBV7-3 to TRBJ1-1; D perhaps matches TRBD1 (6 bases). Trimming left V 4 bases short and J 4 bases short, with 10 bases between. This CDR3 contains 13 residues. Germline V gene lookup returns CDR1 SGHTA and CDR2 FQGTGA. CDR3 nucleotides: TGTGCCAGCAGCTCACAGGGAGCCACTGAAGCTTTCTTT. Its protein is CASSSQGATEAFF.